The present T cell receptor beta chain was sequenced within a study of T cell responses to AZD1222 COVID-19 vaccine (dated by TCRdb to the early 2020s). At the level of the whole study: AZD1222 recipients with second doses at about 4 weeks or about 12 weeks were pooled, because spike-specific TCR depth and breadth did not differ between schedules. TCR sequencing was performed for 230 to 250 trial participants, of whom some 200 were given two doses of AZD1222 and some 25 were given two doses of MenACWY control vaccine. Enrollment into the trials was organized by age into subgroups of 18-55, 56-69 and 70-plus years, and those subgroups contained roughly 150, 30 and 60 TCR-sequenced participants, respectively. On the study overall, not on this receptor specifically: CD4 TCRs associated with the vaccine covered the entire spike protein, and the dominant responses were in regions 160-218 and 743-854. Conclusions about previously exposed vaccinees are limited because only six or seven AZD1222 recipients were SARS-CoV-2 seropositive at baseline. Reportedly, almost half of the unique spike-specific TCRs recognized epitopes lying outside the regions that are mutated in the B.1.351 and B.1.1.7 variants. Participants were mostly white British and included more females than males, and it was suggested by the authors that clonal diversity may have been underestimated. Because no day 14 peak-response samples were available, repertoires were characterized only after the peak T cell response. A significant rise in spike-specific TCR breadth and depth was observed after two AZD1222 doses relative to day 0 and relative to MenACWY recipients. In the small 56-69-year group, the increase in depth fell short of significance, most likely because of low power.

About this clone: Its recognized antigen is unknown. Base qualities are not recorded, but no much larger clone differs from it by a single base.

Based on the germline V gene, the CDR1 and CDR2 sequences are SGDLS and YYNGEE. V is pruned by 0 bases and J by 5 bases, leaving 5 bases of the junction without a gene match. The CDR3 runs 15 amino acids, cysteine and phenylalanine included. The read is trimmed to its CDR3 DNA, 45 bases read in frame from base 1. The CDR3 regions of human TCRbeta chains were analyzed by immunosequencing. The original methods were these. TCRs in the repertoires were compared against a reference library of SARS-CoV-2-specific TCRs that had been generated with the MIRA antigen-specificity platform. Breadth was defined as the fraction of unique TCRs that were SARS-CoV-2-associated, and depth was defined as the fraction of total T cells that were SARS-CoV-2-associated. Each spike-specific TCR was assigned to its reactive spike region and to a CD4 or CD8 class using the MIRA data. Log10-transformed breadth and depth values were compared by one-way ANOVA with Sidak's multiple comparisons tests. In TCRdb, the immuneACCESS table is reduced to in-frame sequences with V and J assigned. These tables do not hold every clone; where another copy was compared, an unresolved V gene accounts for under half, and the others remain unexplained. Clone size and V and J calls were adopted from that table, with D and trimming inferred from the DNA. The table for this sample lists 130,000 to 150,000 clones; 80% to 95% of them were counted only once. About 1.5% of the sample belongs to the ten largest clones.

This specimen's time point label, per the study, means: baseline before first vaccination. Vaccinee samples were obtained from the UK trials COV001 and COV002, which included a single-blind randomized controlled phase 2/3 trial of AZD1222 (ChAdOx1 nCoV-19) in healthy adults. Trial participant PBMC samples were collected at day 0 and day 28 after the second dose for TCRbeta chain sequencing. This sequence originates from an adult in good health. The receptor chain draws on TRBV9 and TRBJ2-7, with TRBD2 identical over 10 junction bases. The source material was peripheral blood, sampled on day 0 of AZD1222 vaccination. The nucleotide sequence is given as TGTGCCAGCAGCGTAGGAGCGGGAGGGCCTAACGAGCAGTACTTC. Its protein is CASSVGAGGPNEQYF.